The 10 T cell receptor beta chains below come from one sample, sequenced in a study of graft-versus-host responses after intestinal transplantation. Measured with immunoSEQ multiplex PCR; TCRdb has only the in-frame clones, and not every one. The sample carries about 70,000 clones, around 91% recorded once. These TCRs' antigens remain unknown. The starting material was unstimulated CD8+ T cells sorted from spleen or lymph node cells, obtained before intestinal transplant. The receptors derive from a human donor who received an intestinal transplant.

Notes on this clone: Germline is not matched at one junction end, which may reflect a read error. The rearrangement joins TRBV6-6 to TRBJ1-5; no reliable D call. CDR1 MNHNY and CDR2 SVGAGI come from the germline V gene (reference sequence). There are 15 residues in the CDR3. The CDR3: CATTELMDSNQPQHF. Written as DNA, the CDR3 is TGCGCTACCACAGAGTTAATGGATAGCAATCAGCCCCAGCATTTT.

V usage is TRBV9 and J usage is TRBJ2-1; 7 bases fit TRBD2. The germline CDR1 and CDR2 sequences are SGDLS and YYNGEE. The ends lost 0 bases at V and 9 bases at J; junction bases unmatched: 12. The CDR3 has 16 residues. The CDR3 nucleotides read TGTGCCAGCAGCGTAGTATTCGGGGGGAATGGGTGTGAGCAGTTCTTC. Its protein product is CASSVVFGGNGCEQFF.

The chain links TRBV11-2 to TRBJ2-2; D uncertain. The CDR3 extends over 13 amino acids. Germline V gives CDR1 SGHAT, CDR2 FQNNGV. V was shortened by 5 bases and J by 6 bases, with 10 bases between the two germline ends. CDR3 residues: CASSPEVAGELFF. CDR3 sequence (DNA): TGTGCCAGCAGCCCAGAAGTGGCCGGGGAGCTGTTTTTT.

The chain recombines TRBV19 with TRBJ2-6; maybe TRBD1 (6 bases). From germline, CDR1 is LNHDA and CDR2 SQIVND (reference sequence). V lost 3 bases to trimming and J lost 4 bases, with 19 bases between them. The CDR3 runs to 18 residues. The CDR3 DNA sequence: TGTGCCAGTAGTATGGGGTATAGGTACAGGGCCGGGGCCAACGTCCTGACTTTC. It encodes CASSMGYRYRAGANVLTF.

This chain links TRBV6-5 with TRBJ2-4; 7 bases agree with TRBD1. Losses at the gene ends were 0 bases for V and 7 bases for J; bases not matched to a gene: 6. Germline V CDR1 and CDR2: MNHEY, SVGAGI. The CDR3 is 15 amino acids. CDR3 amino acids: CASSYSGSQGNIQYF. Here the CDR3 DNA reads TGTGCCAGCAGTTACTCTGGTTCACAGGGGAACATTCAGTACTTC.

In the case of this clone: At one end the junction does not follow the germline gene, possibly because of a read error. J is TRBJ2-7 and V is TRBV27, with D perhaps matching TRBD1 (6 bases). From germline, CDR1 is MNHEY and CDR2 SMNVEV (reference sequence). This CDR3 contains 16 residues. Here the CDR3 reads CASSLAGTSPSDEQYF. The DNA of the CDR3 is TGTGCCAGCAGTTTAGCCGGGACATCCCCCTCCGACGAGCAGTACTTC.

This clone has a handful of counts. J is TRBJ2-7 and V is TRBV7-9; D might be TRBD1 (6 bases). Germline loops: CDR1 SEHNR, CDR2 FQNEAQ (reference sequence). The CDR3 loop spans 12 amino acids. Trimming left V 5 bases short and J 6 bases short, with 11 bases between. CDR3: CASSPGVSEQYF. CDR3 sequence (DNA): TGTGCCAGCAGCCCAGGGGTTTCCGAGCAGTACTTC.

Only one count was recorded for this clone. The rearrangement links TRBV19 to TRBJ1-1; 7 bases are a match to TRBD1. There are 14 residues in the CDR3. The trim removed 2 bases at V and 4 bases at J, leaving 4 bases unmatched. From germline, CDR1 is LNHDA and CDR2 SQIVND (reference sequence). CDR3 loop: CASSIQGVGTEAFF. The CDR3, as DNA: TGTGCCAGTAGTATACAGGGGGTCGGCACTGAAGCTTTCTTT.

The V call is TRBV9, the J call TRBJ2-1; D call uncertain. V was clipped by 3 bases and J by 0 bases, with 13 bases between them. The CDR3 contains 16 residues. Germline lookup yields CDR1 SGDLS and CDR2 YYNGEE. CDR3 bases: TGTGCCAGCAGCGCCGTAACTTCGAGCTCCTACAATGAGCAGTTCTTC. It encodes CASSAVTSSSYNEQFF.

V and J are TRBV19 and TRBJ1-5; perhaps TRBD1 as D (5 bases). Germline lookup yields CDR1 LNHDA and CDR2 SQIVND (reference sequence). Trimming pared 3 bases from V and 3 bases from J, leaving 9 bases between. The CDR3 sequence is 14 residues long. The CDR3 here is CASSMAGFNQPQHF. The CDR3 DNA is TGTGCCAGTAGTATGGCAGGGTTCAATCAGCCCCAGCATTTT.